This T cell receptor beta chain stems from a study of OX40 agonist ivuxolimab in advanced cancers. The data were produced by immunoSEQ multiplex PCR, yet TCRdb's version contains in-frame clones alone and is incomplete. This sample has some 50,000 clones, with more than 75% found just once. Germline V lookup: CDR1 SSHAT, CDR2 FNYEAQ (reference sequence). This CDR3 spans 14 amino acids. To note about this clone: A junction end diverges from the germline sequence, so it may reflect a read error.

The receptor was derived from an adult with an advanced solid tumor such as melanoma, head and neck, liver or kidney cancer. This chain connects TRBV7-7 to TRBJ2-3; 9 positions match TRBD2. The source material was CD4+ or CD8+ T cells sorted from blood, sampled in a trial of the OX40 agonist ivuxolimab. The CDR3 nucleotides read TGTGCTAGCAGCCGCGGGAGGGTGGGGGATACGCAGTATTTT. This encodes CASSRGRVGDTQYF.